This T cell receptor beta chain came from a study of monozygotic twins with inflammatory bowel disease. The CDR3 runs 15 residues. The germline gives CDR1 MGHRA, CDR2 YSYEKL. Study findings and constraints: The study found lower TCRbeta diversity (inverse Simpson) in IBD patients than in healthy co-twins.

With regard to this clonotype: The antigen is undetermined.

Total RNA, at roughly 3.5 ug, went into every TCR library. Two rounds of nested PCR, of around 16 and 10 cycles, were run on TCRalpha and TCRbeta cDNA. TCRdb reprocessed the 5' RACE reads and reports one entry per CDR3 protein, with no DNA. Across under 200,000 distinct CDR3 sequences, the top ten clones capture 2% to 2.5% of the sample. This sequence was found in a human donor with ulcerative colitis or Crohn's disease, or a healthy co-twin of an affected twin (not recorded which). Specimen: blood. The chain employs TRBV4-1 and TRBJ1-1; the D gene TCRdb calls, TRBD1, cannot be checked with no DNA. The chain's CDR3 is CASSQISGGFTEAFF.